A single sample is the source of the 6 T cell receptor beta chains below, sequenced in a study of shared clonotypes between healthy human individuals. Assay used: immunoSEQ multiplex PCR; TCRdb lists only in-frame clones, some missing. The data show around 990,000 clones, 70% to 85% seen once. The sample taken for sequencing was memory CD4+ T cells from PBMCs. Described subset: CD45RA-negative fraction. Receptors originate from a man between 18 and 29 years old in good health. Some clones in this sample may be carry-over from other donors' samples.

In this sample, this clone turned up a few times. The J gene is TRBJ2-1, the V gene TRBV29-1; either TRBD1 or TRBD2 may fit D (5 bases each). CDR3 length: 12 residues. V was shortened by 4 bases and J by 10 bases, with 14 bases between the two germline ends. The germline V gene encodes CDR1 SQVTM and CDR2 ANQGSEA. The chain's CDR3 is CSVVQAGFEQFF. The CDR3 bases are TGCAGCGTTGTACAGGCGGGCTTCGAGCAGTTCTTC.

The rearrangement links TRBV5-6 to TRBJ2-1, with a weak D call TRBD1 (5 bases). V lost 4 bases and J lost 12, with 17 bases in between. This CDR3 contains 13 residues. Looked up from germline, CDR1 is SGHDT and CDR2 is YYEEEE. CDR3 DNA: TGTGCCAGCAGCCTTCGGCAAATTCAGGGGCAGTTCTTC. Encoded protein: CASSLRQIQGQFF.

CDR3 sequence reads: CASINTGEGGYTF. The DNA of the CDR3 is TGTGCCAGCATCAACACGGGGGAGGGTGGCTACACCTTC. This chain uses TRBV7-3 with TRBJ1-2, with D tentatively TRBD1 (5 bases). CDR3 length: 13 residues. Trimming removed 7 bases from V and 7 bases from J, with 16 bases in between. Germline CDR1 reads SGHTA; CDR2 reads FQGTGA.

About this clone itself: This specimen includes other DNA sequences encoding the same CDR3. CDR3: CASSYDSNQPQHF. The CDR3 nucleotides read TGTGCCAGCAGTTACGACAGCAATCAGCCCCAGCATTTT. The rearrangement uses TRBV6-5 and TRBJ1-5, with unresolved D. V was cut by 2 bases and J by 1 base, with 3 bases left in between. This CDR3 has 13 amino acids. The germline gives CDR1 MNHEY, CDR2 SVGAGI.

This sequence joins TRBV10-1 and TRBJ2-7; possible D gene TRBD2, 6 bases. Trimming stripped 4 bases from V and 6 bases from J, with 13 bases between. Looked up from germline, CDR1 is WNHNN and CDR2 is SYGVQD (reference sequence). The CDR3 totals 13 residues. For the CDR3, the DNA is TGCGCCAGCAGTGCCGGGCTGGGGGGCGAGCAGTACTTC. Residues: CASSAGLGGEQYF.

J is TRBJ1-1 and V is TRBV27, with 7 bases that match TRBD1. The germline CDR1 and CDR2 sequences are MNHEY and SMNVEV (reference sequence). Germline trimming cut 5 bases from V and 1 base from J; bases unmatched to any gene: 4. The CDR3 extends over 14 amino acids. The CDR3 DNA follows: TGTGCCAGCAGTCCGGACAGGCCGAACACTGAAGCTTTCTTT. Translation gives CASSPDRPNTEAFF.